The next 18 T cell receptor beta chains were all read from a single sample in a study of T cells in Graves' hyperthyroidism and ophthalmopathy. Authors of the study amplified TCR beta CDR3 regions from RNA transcripts. An initial round of RT-PCR targeting the TCR CDR3 relied on the HTBI primer set. TCRdb fed the multiplex PCR reads into MiXCR, producing one record per CDR3 protein. The sample gives 400,000 or so distinct CDR3 sequences, more than 12% of which show up once; around 28% is in the top ten. Material for sequencing was blood. The receptors stem from a middle-aged man with Graves' ophthalmopathy.

This clonotype was detected many times. The chain employs TRBV5-6 and TRBJ1-1; D gene ambiguous. The V gene lost 1 base and the J gene lost 4 bases, with 14 bases spanning the gap. This CDR3 is built from 15 residues. The germline CDR1 and CDR2 sequences are SGHDT and YYEEEE. CDR3: CASSLLSGKSTEAFF. The CDR3 DNA sequence: TGTGCCAGCAGCTTGTTATCGGGGAAGAGCACTGAAGCTTTCTTT.

Ten or more counts support this clonotype. The CDR3 region is CASSYSGGWSKDTQYF. DNA of the CDR3: TGTGCCAGCAGTTACTCTGGCGGGTGGTCCAAAGATACGCAGTATTTT. J is TRBJ2-3 and V is TRBV6-5, with D possibly matching TRBD2 (5 bases). Germline-derived CDR1 and CDR2 are MNHEY and SVGAGI. The CDR3 runs 16 residues. The germline V and J ends were trimmed by 0 bases and 5 bases, with 15 bases remaining between them.

This clonotype was seen at least ten times. The chain employs TRBV30 and TRBJ1-1; 9 positions agree with TRBD1. Germline assignment: CDR1 GTSNPN and CDR2 SVGIG (reference sequence). The CDR3 consists of 15 residues. With 2 bases clipped from V and 4 bases from J, the junction kept 8 bases outside the gene matches. As DNA, the CDR3 is TGTGCCTGGAGTATCGAACAGGGGGCTTTCACTGAAGCTTTCTTT. The encoded protein is CAWSIEQGAFTEAFF.

The V call is TRBV25-1, the J call TRBJ2-1, with D possibly TRBD2 on 6 matching bases. This CDR3 spans 15 amino acids. V gave up 1 base and J gave up 4 bases, with 11 bases separating them. CDR1 MGHDK and CDR2 SYGVNS come from the germline V gene. The chain's CDR3 is CASSELKGGYNEQFF. As DNA, the CDR3 is TGTGCCAGCAGTGAATTAAAGGGAGGTTACAATGAGCAGTTCTTC.

This clonotype was picked up many times. The rearrangement links TRBV6-1 to TRBJ2-1, with 13 bases fitting TRBD2. CDR3 length: 15 residues. J gave up 5 bases and V 5 bases, and 3 bases lay outside the gene matches. From germline, CDR1 is MNHNS and CDR2 SASEGT. The CDR3 DNA reads as TGTGCCAGCAGTCGAGGGACTAGCGGGAACAATGAGCAGTTCTTC. Translating gives CASSRGTSGNNEQFF.

There are many counts of this clonotype. This chain joins TRBV6-1 and TRBJ2-3; 8 nucleotides match TRBD2. Trimming removed 7 bases from V and 1 base from J; junction bases left unmatched: 10. In germline, CDR1 is MNHNS, CDR2 SASEGT. The CDR3 sequence is 16 residues long. As DNA, the CDR3 is TGTGCCAGCAACCCCCGCACTAGCGGAGGCACAGATACGCAGTATTTT. Protein sequence: CASNPRTSGGTDTQYF.

The V call is TRBV10-2, the J call TRBJ2-3; D gene unclear. Per germline, CDR1 WSHSY and CDR2 SAAADI. V was pared by 7 bases and J by 6 bases, with 8 bases between. The CDR3 runs to 11 residues. CDR3 loop: CASTQVDTQYF. CDR3 nucleotides: TGCGCCAGCACCCAGGTGGATACGCAGTATTTT.

This clonotype appeared many times. The chain combines TRBV3-1 with TRBJ2-5; 16 nucleotides align to TRBD2. This CDR3 is built from 19 residues. J gave up 5 bases and V 3 bases, and 12 bases lay outside the gene matches. The V gene's germline CDR1 is LGHDT and CDR2 YNNKEL (reference sequence). DNA for the CDR3: TGTGCCAGCAGCCACAACCCCGGGACTAGCGGGAGGGCCACCGAGACCCAGTACTTC. Encoded protein: CASSHNPGTSGRATETQYF.

This clonotype was observed a handful of times. The chain uses TRBV19 and TRBJ2-5; 12 nucleotides agree with TRBD2. This CDR3 is 14 amino acids long. V was pared by 3 bases and J by 12 bases, with 8 bases of the junction left unmatched. Germline assignment: CDR1 LNHDA and CDR2 SQIVND (reference sequence). The chain's CDR3 is CASSMGTSGPYKYF. CDR3 nucleotide sequence: TGTGCCAGTAGTATGGGGACTAGCGGGCCCTATAAGTACTTC.

Points on this clonotype: This may be a read error, as it is one base from a much larger clone. The chain combines TRBV11-3 with TRBJ2-3; D tentatively reads TRBD1 or TRBD2 (5 bases each). Germline CDR1 is SGHNT and CDR2 is YENEEA. CDR3 length equals 14 residues. The CDR3 region is CARSPTWGTDTQYF. The CDR3 bases are TGTGCCCGCAGCCCGACCTGGGGGACAGATACGCAGTATTTT.

This chain uses TRBV20-1 with TRBJ2-7; TRBD2 matches 9 bases. The CDR3 extends over 13 amino acids. Germline V gene data show CDR1 as DFQATT and CDR2 as SNEGSKA (reference sequence). The trim removed 5 bases at V and 7 bases at J, leaving 9 bases unmatched. The CDR3 loop reads CSAYGLASREQYF. As DNA, the CDR3 is TGCAGTGCTTATGGACTAGCGAGTAGAGAGCAGTACTTC.

This clonotype was counted a few times. The V and J genes are TRBV2 and TRBJ2-1; 8 bases map to TRBD2. The CDR3 is made up of 13 amino acids. Germline V lookup: CDR1 SNHLY, CDR2 FYNNEI. Losses at the gene ends were 6 bases for V and 15 bases for J; bases not matched to a gene: 13. The DNA of the CDR3 is TGTGCCAGCAGGGGGTCGCCAGCGGGAGCTTGGTTCTTC. Translated: CASRGSPAGAWFF.

In regard to this clonotype: A much larger clonotype is one base distant, so this may be a read error. This chain joins TRBV2 and TRBJ2-6, with D perhaps being TRBD1 or TRBD2 (5 bases each). Germline loops: CDR1 SNHLY, CDR2 FYNNEI. This CDR3 region has 15 residues. The CDR3 here is CASSREGTGASVLTF. In DNA, the CDR3 is TGTGCCAGCAGTCGAGAGGGTACTGGGGCCAGCGTCCTGACTTTC.

This clonotype was found a few times. The chain uses TRBV19 and TRBJ2-1, with 11 nucleotides matching TRBD1. In germline, CDR1 is LNHDA, CDR2 SQIVND (reference sequence). V dropped 6 bases and J dropped 4; count of bases not matched to a gene: 8. The CDR3 spans 16 residues. As DNA, the CDR3 is TGTGCCAGTAGACGTACCGGGACAGGGGGGTACAATGAGCAGTTCTTC. It encodes CASRRTGTGGYNEQFF.

This clonotype has ten or more counts. V and J are TRBV20-1 and TRBJ2-3, with 9 bases fitting TRBD2. The ends lost 4 bases at V and 3 bases at J; junction bases unmatched: 5. Germline assignment: CDR1 DFQATT and CDR2 SNEGSKA (reference sequence). The CDR3 length is 14 residues. For the CDR3, the DNA is TGCAGTGCTATAGCGGGAGTTGGGACAGATACGCAGTATTTT. Translation gives CSAIAGVGTDTQYF.

This clonotype showed up just a few times. J is TRBJ2-7 and V is TRBV6-2 or TRBV6-3; D is undetermined. Germline loops: CDR1 MNHEY, CDR2 SVGEGT. V was cut by 0 bases and J by 1 base, with 7 bases left in between. The CDR3 totals 14 residues. The CDR3 nucleotides read TGTGCCAGCAGTTACTCTGGGGTTTCCTACGAGCAGTACTTC. Translating gives CASSYSGVSYEQYF.

This clonotype was counted a few times. The chain uses TRBV20-1 and TRBJ2-1, with TRBD1 identical over 9 bases. Germline CDR1 and CDR2: DFQATT and SNEGSKA (reference sequence). The CDR3 runs to 14 residues. V shed 6 bases and J 3 bases; nucleotides not matched to a gene: 6. CDR3 nucleotides: TGCAGTGCAAAACAGGGGGCATTCTACAATGAGCAGTTCTTC. Amino acids: CSAKQGAFYNEQFF.

At least ten counts were recorded for this clonotype. The rearrangement links TRBV2 to TRBJ2-7, with 7 bases fitting TRBD2. Trimming cost V 9 bases and J 6 bases; bases outside gene matches: 8. Per the germline V gene, CDR1 is SNHLY and CDR2 is FYNNEI. This CDR3 has 12 amino acids. In nucleotides, the CDR3 is TGTGCCAGGGGGACTAAGGACGCCGAGCAGTACTTC. Its protein is CARGTKDAEQYF.